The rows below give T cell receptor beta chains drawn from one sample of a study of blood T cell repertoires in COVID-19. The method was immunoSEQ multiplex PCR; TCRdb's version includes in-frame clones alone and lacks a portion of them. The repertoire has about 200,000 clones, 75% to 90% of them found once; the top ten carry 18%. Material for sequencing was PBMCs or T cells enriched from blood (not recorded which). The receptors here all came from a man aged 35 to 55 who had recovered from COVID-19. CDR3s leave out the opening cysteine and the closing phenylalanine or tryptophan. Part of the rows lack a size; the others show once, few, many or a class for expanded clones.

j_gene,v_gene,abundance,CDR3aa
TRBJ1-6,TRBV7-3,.,ASSLYQRSPLH
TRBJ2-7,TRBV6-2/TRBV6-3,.,ASSYSTWSGLDEQY
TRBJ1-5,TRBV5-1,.,ASSTGDLGSNQPQH
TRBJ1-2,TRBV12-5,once,ASGLQGSSNYGYT
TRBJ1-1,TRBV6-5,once,ASSYGARTEAF
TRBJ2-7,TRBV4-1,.,ASSPRGAYEQY
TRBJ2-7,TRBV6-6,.,ASSRDRFYEQY
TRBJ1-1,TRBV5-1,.,ASSSPSGNTEAF
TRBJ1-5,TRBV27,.,ASSDMWDSYQPQH
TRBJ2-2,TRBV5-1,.,ASSLTGEAGELF